Reported below is one TCR beta chain. The data are from a study of blood T cell repertoires in COVID-19. The V gene lost 0 bases and the J gene lost 6 bases, with 7 bases spanning the gap. The CDR3 has 13 amino acids. Germline CDR1 is SGHNT and CDR2 is YYREEE (reference sequence). Sequenced by immunoSEQ multiplex PCR; TCRdb stores in-frame clones only, minus some. This table has a few hundred thousand clones, roughly 80% appearing once. Sequences were obtained from peripheral blood. The TCR was taken from a woman aged 25 to 39 who had recovered from COVID-19. The chain is built from TRBV5-4 and TRBJ1-5; TRBD1 might be the D (6 bases). In nucleotides, the CDR3 is TGTGCCAGCAGCTTGGGAGGGGGTCAGCCCCAGCATTTT. As protein: CASSLGGGQPQHF.